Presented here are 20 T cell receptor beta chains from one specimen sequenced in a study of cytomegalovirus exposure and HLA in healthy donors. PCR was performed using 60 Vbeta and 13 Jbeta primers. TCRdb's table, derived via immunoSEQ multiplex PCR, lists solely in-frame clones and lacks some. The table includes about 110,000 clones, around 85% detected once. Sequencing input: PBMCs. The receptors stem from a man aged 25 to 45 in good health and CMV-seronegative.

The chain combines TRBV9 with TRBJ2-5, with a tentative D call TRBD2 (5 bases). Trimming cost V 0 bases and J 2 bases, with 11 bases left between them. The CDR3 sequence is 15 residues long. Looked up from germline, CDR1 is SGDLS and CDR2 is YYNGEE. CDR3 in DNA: TGTGCCAGCAGCGTAGGAGGGTCCAATCAAGAGACCCAGTACTTC. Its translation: CASSVGGSNQETQYF. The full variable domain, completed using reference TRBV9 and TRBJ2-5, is DSGVTQTPKHLITATGQRVTLRCSPRSGDLSVYWYQQSLDQGLQFLIQYYNGEERAKGNILERFSAQQFPDLHSELNLSSLELGDSALYFCASSVGGSNQETQYFGPGTRLLVL.

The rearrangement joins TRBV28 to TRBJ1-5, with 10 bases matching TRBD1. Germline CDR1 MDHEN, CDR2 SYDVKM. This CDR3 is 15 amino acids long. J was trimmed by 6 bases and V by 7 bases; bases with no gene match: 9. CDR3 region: CASTTTGTGAQPQHF. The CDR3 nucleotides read TGTGCCAGCACCACTACGGGGACAGGGGCTCAGCCCCAGCATTTT.

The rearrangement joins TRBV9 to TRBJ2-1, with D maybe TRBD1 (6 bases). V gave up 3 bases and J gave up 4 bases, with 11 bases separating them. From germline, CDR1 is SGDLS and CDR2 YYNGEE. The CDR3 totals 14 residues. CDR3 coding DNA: TGTGCCAGCAGCGGCCCAGGGGAGTACAATGAGCAGTTCTTC. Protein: CASSGPGEYNEQFF.

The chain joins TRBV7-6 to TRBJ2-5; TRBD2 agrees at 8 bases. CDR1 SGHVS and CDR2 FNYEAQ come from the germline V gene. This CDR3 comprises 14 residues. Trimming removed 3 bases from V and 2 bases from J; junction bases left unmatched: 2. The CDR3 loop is CASSFTSGQETQYF. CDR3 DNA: TGTGCCAGCAGCTTCACTAGCGGACAAGAGACCCAGTACTTC.

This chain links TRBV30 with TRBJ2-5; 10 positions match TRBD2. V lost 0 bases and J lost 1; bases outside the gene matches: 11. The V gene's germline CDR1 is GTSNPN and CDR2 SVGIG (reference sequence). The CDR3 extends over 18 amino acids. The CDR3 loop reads CAWSVLSLLAGVQETQYF. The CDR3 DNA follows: TGTGCCTGGAGTGTACTGTCGTTGCTAGCGGGAGTCCAAGAGACCCAGTACTTC.

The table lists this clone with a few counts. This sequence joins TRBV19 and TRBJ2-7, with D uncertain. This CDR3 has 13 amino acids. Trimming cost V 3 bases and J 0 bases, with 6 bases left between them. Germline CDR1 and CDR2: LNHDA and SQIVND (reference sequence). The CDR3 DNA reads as TGTGCCAGTAGTATTGGGCCCTCCTACGAGCAGTACTTC. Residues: CASSIGPSYEQYF.

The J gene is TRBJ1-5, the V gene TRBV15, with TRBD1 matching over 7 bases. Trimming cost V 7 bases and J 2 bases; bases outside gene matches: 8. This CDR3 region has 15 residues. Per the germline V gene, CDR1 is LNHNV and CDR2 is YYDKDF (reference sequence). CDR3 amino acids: CATNQDRARNQPQHF. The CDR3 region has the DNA TGTGCCACCAACCAAGACAGGGCCCGCAATCAGCCCCAGCATTTT.

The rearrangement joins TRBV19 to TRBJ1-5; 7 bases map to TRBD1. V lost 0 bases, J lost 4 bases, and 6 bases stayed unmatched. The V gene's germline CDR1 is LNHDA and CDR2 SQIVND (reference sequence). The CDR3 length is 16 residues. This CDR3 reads CASSIDLPGGNQPQHF. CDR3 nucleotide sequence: TGTGCCAGTAGTATAGATCTGCCAGGGGGGAATCAGCCCCAGCATTTT.

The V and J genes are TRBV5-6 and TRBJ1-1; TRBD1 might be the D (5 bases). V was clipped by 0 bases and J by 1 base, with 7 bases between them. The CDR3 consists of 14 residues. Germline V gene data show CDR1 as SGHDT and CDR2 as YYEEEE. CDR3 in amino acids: CASSLDRWNTEAFF. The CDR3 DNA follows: TGTGCCAGCAGCTTGGACAGGTGGAACACTGAAGCTTTCTTT.

DNA of the CDR3: TGTGCCAGCTCACCCCTAGCGGGAGGAGGCGATGAGCAGTTCTTC. Residues: CASSPLAGGGDEQFF. The chain carries TRBV18 and TRBJ2-1; 11 bases agree with TRBD2. The V gene end was trimmed by 3 bases and the J gene end by 8 bases; junction bases not matched to a gene: 6. This CDR3 is built from 15 residues. Germline V gene lookup returns CDR1 KGHSH and CDR2 LQKENI.

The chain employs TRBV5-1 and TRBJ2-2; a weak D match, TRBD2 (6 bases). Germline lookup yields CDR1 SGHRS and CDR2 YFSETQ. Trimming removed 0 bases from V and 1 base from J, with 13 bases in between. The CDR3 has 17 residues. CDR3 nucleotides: TGCGCCAGCAGCTTGGCCGGGACTGACCGGAACACCGGGGAGCTGTTTTTT. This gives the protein CASSLAGTDRNTGELFF.

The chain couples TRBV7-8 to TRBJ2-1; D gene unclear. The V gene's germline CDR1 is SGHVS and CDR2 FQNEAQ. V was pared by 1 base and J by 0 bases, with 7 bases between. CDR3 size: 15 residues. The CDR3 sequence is CASSLVDSSYNEQFF. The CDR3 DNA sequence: TGTGCCAGCAGCTTAGTCGATAGCTCCTACAATGAGCAGTTCTTC.

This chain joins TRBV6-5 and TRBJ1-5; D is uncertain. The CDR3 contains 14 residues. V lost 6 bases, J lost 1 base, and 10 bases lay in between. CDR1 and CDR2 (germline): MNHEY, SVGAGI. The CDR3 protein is CASSPSGSNQPQHF. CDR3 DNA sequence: TGTGCCAGCAGCCCTTCGGGGAGCAATCAGCCCCAGCATTTT.

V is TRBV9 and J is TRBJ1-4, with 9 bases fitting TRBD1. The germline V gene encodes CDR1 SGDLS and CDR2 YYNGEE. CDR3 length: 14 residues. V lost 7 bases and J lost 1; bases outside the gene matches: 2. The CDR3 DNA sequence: TGTGCCAGCTCGACAGGGGGAACTAATGAAAAACTGTTTTTT. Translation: CASSTGGTNEKLFF.

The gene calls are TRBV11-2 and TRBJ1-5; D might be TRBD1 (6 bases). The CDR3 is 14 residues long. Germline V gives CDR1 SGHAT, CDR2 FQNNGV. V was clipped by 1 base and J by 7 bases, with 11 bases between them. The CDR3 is CASSLGGGLQPQHF. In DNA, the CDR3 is TGTGCCAGCAGCTTAGGGGGGGGGCTGCAGCCCCAGCATTTT.

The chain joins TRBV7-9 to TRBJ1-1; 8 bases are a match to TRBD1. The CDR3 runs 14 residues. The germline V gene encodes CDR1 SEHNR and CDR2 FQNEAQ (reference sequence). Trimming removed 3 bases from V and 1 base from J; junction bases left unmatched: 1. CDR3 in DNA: TGTGCCAGCAGCTTCGACAGGGGGAACACTGAAGCTTTCTTT. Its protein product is CASSFDRGNTEAFF.

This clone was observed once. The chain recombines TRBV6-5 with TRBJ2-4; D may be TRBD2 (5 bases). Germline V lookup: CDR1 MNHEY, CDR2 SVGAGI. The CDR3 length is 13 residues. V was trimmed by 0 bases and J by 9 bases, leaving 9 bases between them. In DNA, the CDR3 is TGTGCCAGCAGTTACTCGAGGGAAAGCATTCAGTACTTC. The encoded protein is CASSYSRESIQYF.

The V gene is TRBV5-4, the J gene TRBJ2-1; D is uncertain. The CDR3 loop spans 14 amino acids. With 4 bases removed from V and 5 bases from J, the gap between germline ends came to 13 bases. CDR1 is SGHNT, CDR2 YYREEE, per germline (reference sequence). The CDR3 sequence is CASSGHFLDNEQFF. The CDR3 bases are TGTGCCAGCAGCGGTCACTTCCTCGACAATGAGCAGTTCTTC.

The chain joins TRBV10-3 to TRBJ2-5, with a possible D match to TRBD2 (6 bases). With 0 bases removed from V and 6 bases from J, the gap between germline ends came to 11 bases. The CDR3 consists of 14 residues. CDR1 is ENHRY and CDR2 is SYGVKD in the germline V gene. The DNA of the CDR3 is TGTGCCATCAGTGAGTCGGGGGGTGGGCAGACCCAGTACTTC. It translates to CAISESGGGQTQYF.

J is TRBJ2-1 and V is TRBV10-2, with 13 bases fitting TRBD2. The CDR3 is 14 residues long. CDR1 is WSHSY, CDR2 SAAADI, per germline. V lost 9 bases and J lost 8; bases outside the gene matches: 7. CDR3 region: CASRGLAGSDEQFF. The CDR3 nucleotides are TGCGCCAGTAGGGGACTAGCGGGAAGTGATGAGCAGTTCTTC.